Below, one TCR beta chain is given with its context. Germline-derived CDR1 and CDR2 are SGHTA and FQGNSA. This CDR3 is 14 amino acids long. V lost 3 bases and J lost 7; bases outside the gene matches: 5. Produced via immunoSEQ multiplex PCR; TCRdb's table is partial and in-frame only. This table has 200,000 to 250,000 clones, 85% to 95% appearing once. This sample was included in a study of T cell responses to AZD1222 COVID-19 vaccine. Sequencing used peripheral blood, obtained on day 0 of MenACWY control vaccination. The V call is TRBV7-2, the J call TRBJ2-1; 8 positions agree with TRBD1. The sequence derives from an adult in good health. The CDR3 DNA is TGTGCCAGCAGCTTGAGGACAGGGCAGAATGAGCAGTTCTTC. Translated: CASSLRTGQNEQFF.